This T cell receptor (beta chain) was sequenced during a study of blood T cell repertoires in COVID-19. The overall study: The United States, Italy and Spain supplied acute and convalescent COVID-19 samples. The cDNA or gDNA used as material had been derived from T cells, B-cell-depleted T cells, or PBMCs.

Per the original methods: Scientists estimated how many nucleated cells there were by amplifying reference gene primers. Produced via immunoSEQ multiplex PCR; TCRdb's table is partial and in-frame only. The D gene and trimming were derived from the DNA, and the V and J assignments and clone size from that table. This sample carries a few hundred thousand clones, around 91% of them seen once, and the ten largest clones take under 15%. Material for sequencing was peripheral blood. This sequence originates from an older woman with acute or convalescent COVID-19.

The CDR3 spells CASMVRGNSPLHF. The CDR3 DNA sequence: TGTGCCAGTATGGTCAGGGGGAATTCACCCCTCCACTTT. V and J are TRBV19 and TRBJ1-6; 7 bases agree with TRBD1. Germline trimming cut 7 bases from V and 7 bases from J; bases unmatched to any gene: 4. The CDR3 runs 13 residues. Germline loops: CDR1 LNHDA, CDR2 SQIVND (reference sequence).